Each of the 4 T cell receptor beta chains below was sequenced from the same sample in a study of cytomegalovirus exposure and HLA in healthy donors. With 60 Vbeta and 13 Jbeta primers, the PCR was carried out. Produced via immunoSEQ multiplex PCR; TCRdb's table is partial and in-frame only. The sample holds under 250,000 clones, over 65% seen once. Sequences were obtained from PBMCs. The source of these receptors is a man younger than 35 in good health and CMV-seronegative.

The rearrangement links TRBV2 to TRBJ2-5; D may be TRBD2 (5 bases). Germline-derived CDR1 and CDR2 are SNHLY and FYNNEI. CDR3 length equals 14 residues. Trimming took off 5 bases at V and 2 bases at J, with 12 bases between the two ends. DNA of the CDR3: TGTGCCAGCAGTTCCTGGGGAGTACAAGAGACCCAGTACTTC. Amino acids: CASSSWGVQETQYF.

This rearrangement joins TRBV15 to TRBJ1-2; 7 nucleotides align to TRBD1. The CDR3 length is 14 residues. Germline V gives CDR1 LNHNV, CDR2 YYDKDF (reference sequence). After removal of 3 bases from V and 7 bases from J, the junction contained 8 bases not matched to a gene. The CDR3 coding sequence is TGTGCCACCAGCAGGGAGGGACAGCCCCCTGGCTACACCTTC. Protein: CATSREGQPPGYTF.

This chain joins TRBV28 and TRBJ2-1; TRBD2 agrees at 9 bases. With V trimmed by 7 bases and J by 7 bases, 11 bases remained unmatched. Germline-derived CDR1 and CDR2 are MDHEN and SYDVKM. The CDR3 is 15 residues long. The CDR3 sequence is CASTLWWREGNEQFF. The DNA for the CDR3 is TGTGCCAGCACCTTGTGGTGGCGGGAGGGTAATGAGCAGTTCTTC.

This chain joins TRBV5-1 and TRBJ2-7, with D unclear. This CDR3 spans 14 amino acids. CDR1 and CDR2 from the germline V gene are SGHRS and YFSETQ. Trimming stripped 0 bases from V and 3 bases from J, with 10 bases between. The CDR3 protein is CASSLVGERYEQYF. In DNA, the CDR3 is TGCGCCAGCAGCTTGGTTGGTGAGCGCTACGAGCAGTACTTC.